The text below deals with one TCR beta chain. The CDR3 loop spans 16 amino acids. Germline V gives CDR1 SEHNR, CDR2 FQNEAQ (reference sequence). V was pared by 3 bases and J by 7 bases, with 16 bases between. The data were obtained in a study of blood T cell repertoires in COVID-19. Study-wide background: The samples span acute and convalescent COVID-19 from the United States, Italy and Spain. PBMCs, B-cell-depleted T cells, or T cells provided the cDNA or gDNA that made up the material.

Per the original methods: Counts of nucleated cells, estimated from reference gene primer amplification, were obtained. Only in-frame clones appear in the TCRdb table, and some are missing; sequencing was by immunoSEQ multiplex PCR. V, J and clone size are taken as reported in that table, and D and trimming were inferred from the DNA itself. The sample consists of 200,000 to 250,000 clones, roughly 86% of them appearing once. Sequenced input: peripheral blood. The origin of this receptor is a man aged 45 to 65 with acute or convalescent COVID-19. This sequence joins TRBV7-9 and TRBJ1-6, with a weak D call TRBD1 (5 bases). The CDR3: CASSFHSGGTNSPLHF. The CDR3 DNA reads TGTGCCAGCAGCTTCCACTCGGGGGGGACCAATTCACCCCTCCACTTT.